Following are 20 T cell receptor beta chains from one sample sequenced in a study of T-cell memory formation after mild COVID-19. Using its own MiXCR run on the 5' RACE reads, TCRdb lists one record per CDR3 protein. The sample lists approximately 340,000 distinct CDR3 sequences, 15% to 20% seen once, with about 22% in the top ten. Specimen: PBMCs or a T cell subset sorted from them (not recorded which). The receptors were gathered from a man between 18 and 35 years old who had mild COVID-19 (a few samples of this study predate the infection). Cell type and time point are not known.

The V and J genes are TRBV6-6 and TRBJ1-5; D call uncertain. This CDR3 has 14 amino acids. Trimming removed 2 bases from V and 4 bases from J, with 9 bases in between. The germline V gene has CDR1 MNHNY and CDR2 SVGAGI (reference sequence). CDR3 in amino acids: CASSYRTPNQPQHF. In nucleotides, the CDR3 is TGTGCCAGCAGTTACCGAACCCCAAATCAGCCCCAGCATTTT.

This clonotype has just a few counts. The V call is TRBV27, the J call TRBJ2-7; 7 bases fit TRBD2. Per the germline V gene, CDR1 is MNHEY and CDR2 is SMNVEV (reference sequence). V dropped 3 bases and J dropped 6; count of bases not matched to a gene: 5. The CDR3 has 13 amino acids. Here the CDR3 DNA reads TGTGCCAGCAGTTTCGGGGGGTCCGGCGAGCAGTACTTC. It codes for CASSFGGSGEQYF.

The genes are TRBV12-3 or TRBV12-4 and TRBJ1-1; no clear D. Between the trimmed V and J ends, which lost 6 bases and 3 bases, there was a span of 14 bases. CDR3 length: 14 amino acids. The CDR3 coding sequence is TGTGCCAGCAGCCCCCCGGAGAGGTACACTGAAGCTTTCTTT. It specifies CASSPPERYTEAFF.

This clonotype was detected ten times or more. The gene calls are TRBV5-1 and TRBJ2-1, with 7 bases identical to TRBD2. J gave up 9 bases and V 5 bases, and 11 bases lay outside the gene matches. The length of the CDR3 is 14 residues. Germline CDR1 is SGHRS and CDR2 is YFSETQ. This chain's CDR3 is CASSLDGGRGEQFF. CDR3 DNA sequence: TGCGCCAGCAGTCTAGATGGGGGGAGGGGTGAGCAGTTCTTC.

This rearrangement joins TRBV7-3 to TRBJ2-2; possibly TRBD2 for D (5 bases). The germline CDR1 and CDR2 sequences are SGHTA and FQGTGA. V was trimmed by 1 base and J by 0 bases, leaving 9 bases between them. CDR3 length equals 16 residues. The DNA for the CDR3 is TGTGCCAGCAGCTTAAACGGAGCGGCGAACACCGGGGAGCTGTTTTTT. Its protein product is CASSLNGAANTGELFF.

V and J are TRBV28 and TRBJ1-2; 7 positions agree with TRBD1. This CDR3 region has 15 residues. From germline, CDR1 is MDHEN and CDR2 SYDVKM. Trimming at V came to 8 bases and at J to 2 bases, leaving 11 bases not matched to a gene. CDR3 sequence: CASGGGRGRNYGYTF. The CDR3 DNA sequence: TGTGCCAGCGGGGGGGGCAGGGGGAGGAACTATGGCTACACCTTC.

The chain is built from TRBV5-1 and TRBJ2-5; 9 bases match TRBD2. Germline-derived CDR1 and CDR2 are SGHRS and YFSETQ. The CDR3 is made up of 15 amino acids. Unmatched junction bases numbered 5, after V lost 1 base and J lost 4 bases. The CDR3 sequence: CASSLSLAGSETQYF. The CDR3 DNA follows: TGCGCCAGCAGCTTGAGTCTAGCGGGGTCAGAGACCCAGTACTTC.

The rearrangement joins TRBV5-1 to TRBJ2-7; either TRBD1 or TRBD2 may fit D (5 bases each). The V end lost 1 base, the J end lost 2 bases, and 16 bases lay between the germline ends. This CDR3 spans 16 amino acids. CDR1 is SGHRS and CDR2 is YFSETQ in the germline V gene. The CDR3 coding sequence is TGCGCCAGCAGCTTGAGTCCGGGAAGGACAACCTACGAGCAGTACGTC. Amino acids: CASSLSPGRTTYEQYV.

This chain uses TRBV30 with TRBJ2-7, with TRBD2 as a possible D gene (6 bases). Germline V gene sequence: CDR1 GTSNPN, CDR2 SVGIG (reference sequence). Trimming cost V 0 bases and J 6 bases, with 15 bases left between them. The CDR3 has 14 amino acids. The CDR3 nucleotides read TGTGCCTGGAGTGTACGCCGGAGGGGCCCCGAGCAGTACTTC. Translated, it gives CAWSVRRRGPEQYF.

In its sample, this clonotype was seen a few times. The V call is TRBV20-1, the J call TRBJ2-3; TRBD1 matches at 7 bases. The CDR3 loop spans 14 amino acids. V shed 2 bases and J 0 bases; nucleotides not matched to a gene: 2. The V gene's germline CDR1 is DFQATT and CDR2 SNEGSKA (reference sequence). CDR3 sequence reads: CSARRGPSTDTQYF. Here the CDR3 DNA reads TGCAGTGCTAGAAGGGGGCCTAGCACAGATACGCAGTATTTT.

V and J are TRBV7-2 and TRBJ1-1, with D hard to call. Trimming cost V 8 bases and J 2 bases, with 12 bases left between them. CDR1 is SGHTA, CDR2 FQGNSA, per germline. The CDR3 consists of 13 residues. This chain's CDR3 is CASLFVLNTEAFF. The CDR3 nucleotides read TGTGCCAGCCTGTTCGTGTTAAACACTGAAGCTTTCTTT.

The sample holds a few counts of this clonotype. The V gene is TRBV7-2, the J gene TRBJ1-2, with a possible D match to TRBD1 (6 bases). Germline V gene lookup returns CDR1 SGHTA and CDR2 FQGNSA. CDR3 length: 14 residues. V lost 1 base, J lost 4 bases, and 10 bases lay in between. The CDR3 reads CASSLGGGLYGYTF. The DNA for the CDR3 is TGTGCCAGCAGCTTAGGGGGGGGCCTCTATGGCTACACCTTC.

There are many counts of this clonotype. The chain is built from TRBV7-8 and TRBJ2-1; D perhaps matches TRBD1 (5 bases). The V gene's germline CDR1 is SGHVS and CDR2 FQNEAQ. This CDR3 has 13 residues. V lost 3 bases to trimming and J lost 6 bases, with 9 bases between them. The CDR3 bases are TGTGCCAGCAGCTTTGCAGGGTTCAATGAGCAGTTCTTC. This codes for CASSFAGFNEQFF.

Remarks on this clonotype: One junction end disagrees with the germline gene, perhaps due to a read error. The chain carries TRBV7-2 and TRBJ2-7, with TRBD1 matching 8 bases. This CDR3 region has 15 residues. CDR1 SGHTA and CDR2 FQGNSA come from the germline V gene. The CDR3 region is CSSSRQGTSSYEQYF. The CDR3 nucleotides read TGTTCCAGCAGCCGACAGGGGACAAGCTCCTACGAGCAGTACTTC.

The chain links TRBV5-1 to TRBJ2-7; TRBD1 agrees at 8 bases. Germline V gene data show CDR1 as SGHRS and CDR2 as YFSETQ. There are 11 residues in the CDR3. Germline trimming cut 4 bases from V and 12 bases from J; bases unmatched to any gene: 6. The CDR3 sequence: CASSQTGVTYF. In nucleotides, the CDR3 is TGCGCCAGCAGCCAGACAGGGGTTACGTACTTC.

This clonotype was counted a few times. The chain is built from TRBV9 and TRBJ1-3, with no clear D. CDR3 length: 15 residues. The V gene lost 3 bases and the J gene lost 0 bases, with 10 bases spanning the gap. Germline V gene lookup returns CDR1 SGDLS and CDR2 YYNGEE. The CDR3 sequence: CASSGPPGSGNTIYF. The CDR3 region has the DNA TGTGCCAGCAGCGGGCCCCCTGGCTCTGGAAACACCATATATTTT. The variable domain in full, completed from reference TRBV9 and TRBJ1-3, reads DSGVTQTPKHLITATGQRVTLRCSPRSGDLSVYWYQQSLDQGLQFLIQYYNGEERAKGNILERFSAQQFPDLHSELNLSSLELGDSALYFCASSGPPGSGNTIYFGEGSWLTVV.

V is TRBV2 and J is TRBJ2-5; the match to TRBD1 covers 9 bases. V dropped 6 bases and J dropped 3; count of bases not matched to a gene: 5. This CDR3 is built from 14 residues. Germline values: CDR1 SNHLY, CDR2 FYNNEI. The CDR3 nucleotides read TGTGCCAGCAGAAACACAGGGGGCGAAGAGACCCAGTACTTC. Translating gives CASRNTGGEETQYF.

The rearrangement uses TRBV20-1 and TRBJ2-2; TRBD2 agrees at 10 bases. In germline, CDR1 is DFQATT, CDR2 SNEGSKA (reference sequence). After removal of 1 base from V and 7 bases from J, the junction contained 6 bases not matched to a gene. The CDR3 spans 15 residues. The DNA for the CDR3 is TGCAGTGCTAGAGTCGCTAGCGGGGGTAACGGGGAGCTGTTTTTT. Translated, it gives CSARVASGGNGELFF.

This clonotype has at least ten counts. The V gene is TRBV7-9, the J gene TRBJ2-5; D is undetermined. The germline CDR1 and CDR2 sequences are SEHNR and FQNEAQ (reference sequence). The CDR3 loop spans 13 amino acids. The ends were cut back, 5 bases at V and 7 bases at J, with 14 bases in the middle. The CDR3 nucleotides read TGTGCCAGCAGCCCGGATCTAGGTGGGACCCAGTACTTC. It translates to CASSPDLGGTQYF.

This clonotype was observed at least ten times. V and J are TRBV11-2 and TRBJ2-1; no clear D. The CDR3 is made up of 13 amino acids. The V and J ends lost 5 bases and 8 bases respectively, with 13 bases between them. Germline lookup yields CDR1 SGHAT and CDR2 FQNNGV. The CDR3 nucleotides are TGTGCCAGCAGCGCAAACCCGAACCATGAGCAGTTCTTC. It encodes CASSANPNHEQFF.